These 3 T cell receptor beta chains were all obtained from the same sample, sequenced in a study of regulatory T cells in long-lasting Graves disease. Construction of the TCR beta libraries employed iRepertoire HTBI primers in conjunction with Arm-PCR of CDR3 regions. TCRdb ran MiXCR on the multiplex PCR reads and lists one entry per CDR3 protein. The profile shows roughly 560,000 distinct CDR3 sequences, 12% of them singletons. Stated time point: newly diagnosed GD, antithyroid drugs for less than 3 months. TCR sequences were obtained from RNA taken from PBMCs. The same sample was also studied in work on T cells in Graves' hyperthyroidism and ophthalmopathy.

The source was peripheral blood mononuclear cells (PBMCs), collected at new diagnosis, from a patient treated with antithyroid drugs. The receptors were sampled from a woman in her 30s with Graves disease.

This clonotype was counted many times. The chain recombines TRBV19 with TRBJ1-5; D is uncertain. With 4 bases removed from V and 5 bases from J, the gap between germline ends came to 9 bases. Germline lookup yields CDR1 LNHDA and CDR2 SQIVND (reference sequence). The CDR3 has 13 amino acids. CDR3 region: CASSKREDQPQHF. DNA for the CDR3: TGTGCCAGTAGTAAAAGGGAGGATCAGCCCCAGCATTTT.

This clonotype has ten or more counts. V is TRBV12-3 or TRBV12-4 and J is TRBJ2-1; D ambiguous. V lost 6 bases to trimming and J lost 9 bases, with 15 bases between them. The CDR3 consists of 13 residues. The chain's CDR3 is CASSLSVRREQFF. CDR3 DNA sequence: TGTGCCAGCAGCCTATCTGTCCGCCGTGAGCAGTTCTTC.

This clonotype was detected only a few times. The genes are TRBV2 and TRBJ1-3; D is uncertain. The CDR3 extends over 14 amino acids. Germline V gene data show CDR1 as SNHLY and CDR2 as FYNNEI. Trimming shortened V by 5 bases and J by 2 bases, and 10 bases separated the two germline ends. As DNA, the CDR3 is TGTGCCAGCAGTATAGTCGGGACTGGAAACACCATATATTTT. It codes for CASSIVGTGNTIYF.